The present entry profiles one T cell receptor beta chain with its context. The repertoire was sequenced with immunoSEQ multiplex PCR; TCRdb's copy has only in-frame clones and lacks some. The sample lists 84,000 or so clones; approximately 89% were seen once. Germline loops: CDR1 SGHTA, CDR2 FQGNSA. There are 13 residues in the CDR3. V gave up 5 bases and J gave up 4 bases, with 9 bases separating them. These data originate in a study of T cell responses to AZD1222 COVID-19 vaccine. The specimen was peripheral blood, collected on day 0 of AZD1222 vaccination. The receptor's source is an adult in good health. The V and J genes are TRBV7-2 and TRBJ1-5, with D unclear. The CDR3 region has the DNA TGTGCCAGCAGCGGACGGAGAAATCAGCCCCAGCATTTT. It specifies CASSGRRNQPQHF.